The 22 T cell receptor beta chains given below trace back to one sample, sequenced in a study of response to subunit inactivated influenza vaccine. MiXCR, run by TCRdb on the RT-PCR reads, gives a single entry per CDR3 protein. The table has more than 550,000 distinct CDR3 sequences, 10% to 12% seen once. The same sample was also used in a study of T cells expressing NK-cell markers. Per that paper: TCR beta libraries carry UMIs added by 5'RACE template switching.

Specimen: PBMCs from blood, collected on the day of vaccination. The source of these receptors is a man aged 45-60 years who received an inactivated influenza vaccine.

The sample holds one count of this clonotype. This chain joins TRBV20-1 and TRBJ2-7; perhaps TRBD2 as D (6 bases). Germline CDR1 and CDR2: DFQATT and SNEGSKA (reference sequence). The V end lost 6 bases, the J end lost 2 bases, and 11 bases lay between the germline ends. This CDR3 is 12 amino acids long. Here the CDR3 reads CSAEWGAYEQYF. CDR3 nucleotide sequence: TGCAGTGCCGAGTGGGGGGCCTACGAGCAGTACTTC.

This clonotype has more than one count but fewer than ten. The rearrangement joins TRBV15 to TRBJ2-3; D remains unclear. The CDR3 extends over 11 amino acids. V was trimmed by 0 bases and J by 7 bases, leaving 2 bases between them. Looked up from germline, CDR1 is LNHNV and CDR2 is YYDKDF (reference sequence). DNA of the CDR3: TGTGCCACCAGCAGAGAGTATACGCAGTATTTT. It specifies CATSREYTQYF.

This chain links TRBV5-1 with TRBJ2-5; possibly TRBD1 for D (5 bases). Germline values: CDR1 SGHRS, CDR2 YFSETQ. CDR3 length: 13 amino acids. V gave up 6 bases and J gave up 5 bases, with 14 bases separating them. The DNA of the CDR3 is TGCGCCAGCAAACCCCGGCAGGGCGAGACCCAGTACTTC. The encoded protein is CASKPRQGETQYF.

The gene calls are TRBV7-6 and TRBJ2-1, with unresolved D. The ends were cut back, 2 bases at V and 5 bases at J, with 16 bases in the middle. Germline CDR1 reads SGHVS; CDR2 reads FNYEAQ. The CDR3 is 16 amino acids. The DNA for the CDR3 is TGTGCCAGCAGCTTACTTTATCGGACGGGTAACAATGAGCAGTTCTTC. Its translation is CASSLLYRTGNNEQFF.

The genes are TRBV10-3 and TRBJ2-3, with D perhaps TRBD1 (5 bases). Per germline, CDR1 ENHRY and CDR2 SYGVKD. The CDR3 runs 17 residues. Trimming took 0 bases from V and 3 from J, leaving 16 bases between them. The CDR3 loop reads CAISESPRWGRTDTQYF. CDR3 nucleotides: TGTGCCATCAGTGAGTCCCCCCGGTGGGGCCGGACAGATACGCAGTATTTT.

The V gene is TRBV14, the J gene TRBJ2-3, with D unclear. Trimming pared 5 bases from V and 0 bases from J, leaving 18 bases between. CDR1 SGHDN and CDR2 FVKESK come from the germline V gene. The CDR3 totals 17 residues. The CDR3 spells CASSTRRMSTSTDTQYF. In nucleotides, the CDR3 is TGTGCCAGCAGCACGCGACGGATGTCGACGAGCACAGATACGCAGTATTTT.

This clonotype came up a few times. This chain links TRBV12-3 or TRBV12-4 with TRBJ1-5, with 7 bases matching TRBD1. With 8 bases clipped from V and 4 bases from J, the junction kept 8 bases outside the gene matches. The CDR3 is 14 amino acids. The CDR3 DNA reads as TGTGCCAGCGGGGTACAGGGGACTAATCAGCCCCAGCATTTT. It is translated as CASGVQGTNQPQHF.

The table lists this clonotype with many counts. In nucleotides, the CDR3 is TGTGCCAGCGGAGCAACTAACACCGGGGAGCTGTTTTTT. Protein product: CASGATNTGELFF. The V and J genes are TRBV6-2 or TRBV6-3 and TRBJ2-2; D uncertain. With 8 bases removed from V and 2 bases from J, the gap between germline ends came to 9 bases. Germline values: CDR1 MNHEY, CDR2 SVGEGT. The CDR3 consists of 13 residues.

This clonotype was seen a few times. DNA for the CDR3: TGTGCCAGCAGTGAGAGTTACAGGGTGGATGAGCAGTTCTTC. Translating gives CASSESYRVDEQFF. This rearrangement joins TRBV2 to TRBJ2-1; a possible D gene is TRBD1 (6 bases). Germline-derived CDR1 and CDR2 are SNHLY and FYNNEI. The CDR3 spans 14 residues. The V end lost 3 bases, the J end lost 8 bases, and 14 bases lay between the germline ends.

The rearrangement joins TRBV20-1 to TRBJ2-1; no clear D gene. V shed 5 bases and J shed 0 bases, with 11 bases lying between them. The CDR3 contains 14 residues. Germline V lookup: CDR1 DFQATT, CDR2 SNEGSKA (reference sequence). CDR3: CSAFRIGSYNEQFF. CDR3 nucleotide sequence: TGCAGTGCTTTCCGGATTGGCTCCTACAATGAGCAGTTCTTC.

The J gene is TRBJ2-1, the V gene TRBV10-3; TRBD2 matches 10 bases. The CDR3 is made up of 12 amino acids. Germline V lookup: CDR1 ENHRY, CDR2 SYGVKD. Trimming at V came to 10 bases and at J to 5 bases, leaving 2 bases not matched to a gene. The CDR3 spells CATGLADNEQFF. In DNA form, the CDR3 reads TGTGCCACCGGACTAGCGGACAATGAGCAGTTCTTC.

This clonotype was picked up many times. The chain couples TRBV6-2 or TRBV6-3 to TRBJ2-5, with 7 bases fitting TRBD1. The CDR3 spans 15 residues. With 7 bases clipped from V and 2 bases from J, the junction kept 10 bases outside the gene matches. The germline CDR1 and CDR2 sequences are MNHEY and SVGEGT. The CDR3 DNA reads as TGTGCCAGCACCACTGACAGGGTACCTCAAGAGACCCAGTACTTC. Translation gives CASTTDRVPQETQYF.

The rearrangement joins TRBV3-1 to TRBJ2-3, with 8 bases fitting TRBD2. Trimming cost V 4 bases and J 4 bases; bases outside gene matches: 7. The CDR3 totals 15 residues. Looked up from germline, CDR1 is LGHDT and CDR2 is YNNKEL (reference sequence). CDR3 loop: CASSPGGTSSDTQYF. The CDR3 DNA reads as TGTGCCAGCAGCCCGGGGGGGACTAGTTCAGATACGCAGTATTTT.

This clonotype was detected only a few times. This chain links TRBV4-2 with TRBJ1-5; perhaps TRBD1 as D (5 bases). Trimming shortened V by 1 base and J by 6 bases, and 13 bases separated the two germline ends. The CDR3 length is 15 residues. Germline lookup yields CDR1 LGHNA and CDR2 YNFKEQ. The CDR3 nucleotides are TGTGCCAGCAGCCAAGCGGGCAGGGCTCTTCAGCCCCAGCATTTT. Translated, it gives CASSQAGRALQPQHF.

This clonotype was observed a few times. This chain uses TRBV30 with TRBJ1-2, with D perhaps TRBD1 (6 bases). Trimming stripped 2 bases from V and 5 bases from J, with 12 bases between. The length of the CDR3 is 13 residues. From germline, CDR1 is GTSNPN and CDR2 SVGIG (reference sequence). CDR3: CAWSRDRPYGYTF. CDR3 bases: TGTGCCTGGAGTCGAGACAGGCCATATGGCTACACCTTC.

This sequence joins TRBV12-3 or TRBV12-4 and TRBJ2-1, with 8 bases lining up with TRBD2. The CDR3 extends over 15 amino acids. Trimming at V came to 5 bases and at J to 6 bases, leaving 9 bases not matched to a gene. The CDR3 bases are TGTGCCAGCAGTCCAGGACTAGCTTCCGGCAATGAGCAGTTCTTC. Translated: CASSPGLASGNEQFF.

This clonotype was picked up many times. The chain has TRBV28 and TRBJ1-2; D gene ambiguous. Trimming cost V 4 bases and J 5 bases, with 20 bases left between them. The CDR3 sequence is 16 residues long. CDR1 is MDHEN and CDR2 is SYDVKM in the germline V gene. The CDR3 DNA follows: TGTGCCAGCAGTTCCAGCCGCCGGGAGCGGAAATATGGCTACACCTTC. The encoded protein is CASSSSRRERKYGYTF.

This clonotype has more than one count but fewer than ten. The rearrangement uses TRBV5-1 and TRBJ1-1, with D unclear. Trimming removed 4 bases from V and 2 bases from J, with 12 bases in between. The CDR3 extends over 14 amino acids. The V gene's germline CDR1 is SGHRS and CDR2 YFSETQ. CDR3 amino acids: CASSQWSINTEAFF. The DNA of the CDR3 is TGCGCCAGCAGCCAATGGAGTATTAACACTGAAGCTTTCTTT.

The rearrangement joins TRBV24-1 to TRBJ2-5, with 10 bases identical to TRBD1. V trimming: 4 bases; J trimming: 7 bases; junction bases outside the gene matches: 8. Germline loops: CDR1 KGHDR, CDR2 SFDVKD. The CDR3 loop spans 15 amino acids. This CDR3 reads CATSEAGDRGATQYF. In DNA, the CDR3 is TGTGCCACCAGTGAGGCCGGGGACAGGGGTGCGACCCAGTACTTC.

The rearrangement joins TRBV14 to TRBJ2-5; D gene uncertain. There are 14 residues in the CDR3. Trimming took off 5 bases at V and 4 bases at J, with 14 bases between the two ends. CDR1 and CDR2 from the germline V gene are SGHDN and FVKESK. Here the CDR3 DNA reads TGTGCCAGCAGCAGGCTTCCCTGGGGAGAGACCCAGTACTTC. It encodes CASSRLPWGETQYF.

The chain uses TRBV11-2 and TRBJ2-4, with D possibly called TRBD1 or TRBD2 (5 bases each). V lost 5 bases and J 8 bases, leaving 16 bases between the germline ends. The CDR3 is made up of 14 amino acids. From germline, CDR1 is SGHAT and CDR2 FQNNGV. DNA of the CDR3: TGTGCCAGCAGCCACCGGGACGGTTGGGACATTCAGTACTTC. This sequence encodes CASSHRDGWDIQYF. Full variable domain (outside the CDR3, taken from reference TRBV11-2 and TRBJ2-4): EAGVAQSPRYKIIEKRQSVAFWCNPISGHATLYWYQQILGQGPKLLIQFQNNGVVDDSQLPKDRFSAERLKGVDSTLKIQPAKLEDSAVYLCASSHRDGWDIQYFGAGTRLSVL.

This clonotype was seen more than once but under ten times. The genes are TRBV7-2 and TRBJ1-6, with TRBD1 as a possible D gene (6 bases). The CDR3 covers 14 residues. V lost 3 bases and J 6 bases, leaving 9 bases between the germline ends. CDR1 is SGHTA, CDR2 FQGNSA, per germline. The CDR3 region has the DNA TGTGCCAGCAGCTTGAACAGGGCTAATTCACCCCTCCACTTT. Residues: CASSLNRANSPLHF.